This T cell receptor (beta chain) was captured by sequencing in a study of cytotoxic CD8 clonotypes in ibrutinib-treated CLL. Trimming removed 2 bases from V and 11 bases from J; junction bases left unmatched: 8. Germline CDR1 reads SGHRS; CDR2 reads YFSETQ. The CDR3 has 14 amino acids. This clone was seen ten or more times. Profiled with immunoSEQ multiplex PCR; TCRdb holds only in-frame clones, not every one. The repertoire holds 43,000 or so clones, with 50% to 75% as singletons. The material was PBMCs, obtained after 24 months of ibrutinib treatment. V usage is TRBV5-1 and J usage is TRBJ1-5; 9 positions agree with TRBD1. The receptor's source is a human donor with chronic lymphocytic leukemia. The CDR3 loop reads CASSLTGGEGAQHF. The CDR3 DNA reads as TGCGCCAGCAGCTTAACAGGGGGCGAAGGGGCCCAGCATTTT.